This note documents a single T cell receptor beta chain sequence. A much larger clone differs from this one at a single base, so this may be a read error. The entry originates in a study of T cells in Graves' hyperthyroidism and ophthalmopathy. Absence of ophthalmopathy progression within 18 months defined stable Graves' hyperthyroidism. The germline CDR1 and CDR2 sequences are MNHEY and SMNVEV (reference sequence). CDR3 length: 15 amino acids. RNA transcripts yielded amplified TCR beta CDR3 regions. The HTBI set primed first-round TCR CDR3 RT-PCR. One entry per CDR3 protein, called by TCRdb with MiXCR from the multiplex PCR reads. The repertoire includes hundreds of thousands of distinct CDR3 sequences, around 15% of them detected once, and over 3.5% sits in the top ten.

J is TRBJ2-7 and V is TRBV27; maybe TRBD1 (5 bases). Sequencing input: blood. This TCR was recovered from a woman in her twenties or thirties with Graves' hyperthyroidism. In nucleotides, the CDR3 is TGTGCCAGCGGCCAGGGTCAGGGCCTCTCCTACGAGCGGTACTTC. Protein sequence: CASGQGQGLSYERYF.